This T cell receptor (beta chain) was profiled in a study of T cell responses to AZD1222 COVID-19 vaccine. Study-level results: The donors showed a predominance of white British ancestry and of females, with possible underestimation of clonal diversity. Reports indicate that nearly half of spike-specific TCRs are directed at unmutated variant regions. Only six AZD1222 recipients tested seropositive at baseline.

Trimming pared 7 bases from V and 0 bases from J, leaving 13 bases between. The CDR3 spans 15 residues. Per germline, CDR1 SNHLY and CDR2 FYNNEI. Clones were sequenced by immunoSEQ multiplex PCR, and TCRdb holds only the in-frame ones, with some missing. The sample includes some 200,000 clones, approximately 90% of them seen just once. Of note for this clone: Its specificity is unknown.

This receptor was obtained from an adult in good health. Here the sequenced sample was peripheral blood, taken on day 0 of AZD1222 vaccination. The V call is TRBV2, the J call TRBJ1-5; D possibly corresponds to TRBD1 (6 bases). CDR3 residues: CASTDGGYSNQPQHF. CDR3 sequence (DNA): TGTGCCAGCACCGACGGGGGCTATAGCAATCAGCCCCAGCATTTT.